The TCR beta chain under discussion was sequenced for a study of STAT5B mutations in CD4+ large granular lymphocyte leukemia. General study points: Data were not HLA-matched across samples.

Generated by immunoSEQ multiplex PCR, the TCRdb table keeps only in-frame clones and is missing some. The sample contains 30,000 to 35,000 clones, 70% to 90% of which appear only once. This clone was seen only once. Antigen: not known. The CDR3 covers 13 residues. The V and J ends lost 4 bases and 8 bases respectively, with 15 bases between them. The germline CDR1 and CDR2 sequences are SGHDT and YYEEEE. V is TRBV5-6 and J is TRBJ1-2, with D maybe TRBD1 (5 bases). Sequenced input: CD4+ T cells from blood buffy coats. The source of this sequence is a human donor in good health. Here the CDR3 reads CASSRGEGNGYTF. Written as DNA, the CDR3 is TGTGCCAGCAGCCGGGGAGAGGGGAACGGCTACACCTTC.